The 29 T cell receptor beta chains below come from one sample, sequenced in a study of blood T cells in healthy people across ages. A J-beta primer mix and a sample-barcoded 5' primer were used in a second PCR of about 6 to 12 cycles. A single record per CDR3 protein comes from TCRdb applying MiXCR to the 5' RACE reads. The sample holds hundreds of thousands of distinct CDR3 sequences; under 45% are singletons and the top ten take about a fifth. Sequencing input: blood. All receptors derive from a man in his sixties in good health.

This chain connects TRBV7-2 to TRBJ2-2; 13 nucleotides agree with TRBD2. After removal of 5 bases from V and 3 bases from J, the junction contained 12 bases not matched to a gene. Germline values: CDR1 SGHTA, CDR2 FQGNSA. The CDR3 sequence is 19 residues long. The chain's CDR3 is CASSPRLAGGLGDTGELFF. The CDR3 region has the DNA TGTGCCAGCAGCCCTCGACTAGCGGGGGGCCTAGGTGACACCGGGGAGCTGTTTTTT.

The chain combines TRBV7-2 with TRBJ2-7; D is uncertain. Germline values: CDR1 SGHTA, CDR2 FQGNSA. The CDR3 contains 13 residues. The ends were cut back, 2 bases at V and 6 bases at J, with 11 bases in the middle. The CDR3 region is CASSLQLDLEQYF. For the CDR3, the DNA is TGTGCCAGCAGCTTACAGCTAGATCTCGAGCAGTACTTC.

Details on this clonotype: This may come from a read error, since a much larger clone is one base off. The rearrangement joins TRBV14 to TRBJ1-6, with TRBD1 matching 7 bases. J lost 7 bases, V lost 3 bases, and 6 bases had no gene match. CDR1 SGHDN and CDR2 FVKESK come from the germline V gene. The CDR3 spans 15 residues. CDR3 in DNA: TGTGCCAGCAGCCATCGACAGGGAGCCAATTCACCCCTCCACTTT. As protein: CASSHRQGANSPLHF.

This clonotype was picked up one time. V usage is TRBV4-3 and J usage is TRBJ1-4; D remains ambiguous. The CDR3 length is 16 residues. Trimming pared 0 bases from V and 8 bases from J, leaving 16 bases between. Germline V gene sequence: CDR1 LGHNA, CDR2 YSLEER. The DNA for the CDR3 is TGCGCCAGCAGCCAAGAAGATAGAGAATTGGGAGAAAAACTGTTTTTT. Its translation: CASSQEDRELGEKLFF.

The chain has TRBV18 and TRBJ2-1; D possibly matches TRBD1 or TRBD2 (5 bases each). Germline CDR1 reads KGHSH; CDR2 reads LQKENI. The CDR3 length is 16 residues. V lost 5 bases and J lost 0, with 14 bases in between. The CDR3 spells CASSTRGQYSYNEQFF. The CDR3 DNA reads TGTGCCAGCTCAACCCGGGGCCAGTACTCCTACAATGAGCAGTTCTTC. Variable domain in full (rest from reference TRBV18 and TRBJ2-1): NAGVMQNPRHLVRRRGQEARLRCSPMKGHSHVYWYRQLPEEGLKFMVYLQKENIIDESGMPKERFSAEFPKEGPSILRIQQVVRGDSAAYFCASSTRGQYSYNEQFFGPGTRLTVL.

There are a few counts of this clonotype. The rearrangement joins TRBV4-1 to TRBJ2-5; maybe TRBD2 (5 bases). The CDR3 loop spans 20 amino acids. The germline V gene encodes CDR1 MGHRA and CDR2 YSYEKL. V was pared by 1 base and J by 0 bases, with 24 bases between. The CDR3: CASSQAMASRSSTYQETQYF. DNA of the CDR3: TGCGCCAGCAGCCAAGCGATGGCGTCTCGGTCTAGCACGTACCAAGAGACCCAGTACTTC.

The V call is TRBV2, the J call TRBJ2-2; 9 positions agree with TRBD1. The CDR3 totals 14 residues. From germline, CDR1 is SNHLY and CDR2 FYNNEI. Losses at the gene ends were 6 bases for V and 6 bases for J; bases not matched to a gene: 5. DNA of the CDR3: TGTGCCAGCAGGACCGGGACAGGGCCCGGGGAGCTGTTTTTT. Encoded protein: CASRTGTGPGELFF.

There are many counts of this clonotype. The chain joins TRBV7-9 to TRBJ2-1, with 11 positions matching TRBD2. V shed 4 bases, J shed 3 bases, and the junction held 2 bases outside the gene matches. There are 15 residues in the CDR3. CDR1 is SEHNR and CDR2 is FQNEAQ in the germline V gene (reference sequence). The CDR3 bases are TGTGCCAGCAGCTCGGGGACTAGCGGCTACAATGAGCAGTTCTTC. Translated, it gives CASSSGTSGYNEQFF.

The genes are TRBV12-5 and TRBJ1-1; D is possibly TRBD1 (6 bases). Germline values: CDR1 LGHNT, CDR2 FRNRAP. V gave up 1 base and J gave up 1 base, with 13 bases separating them. The CDR3 sequence is 16 residues long. The CDR3 DNA reads as TGTGCTAGTGGTTTGGGGGGAGGGGGGCGGAACACTGAAGCTTTCTTT. As protein: CASGLGGGGRNTEAFF.

This chain joins TRBV12-3 or TRBV12-4 and TRBJ2-2, with TRBD1 matching over 8 bases. The V and J ends lost 6 bases and 6 bases, in that order; junction bases with no gene match: 3. The CDR3 spans 13 residues. This CDR3 is CASSPDRAGELFF. The CDR3, as DNA: TGTGCCAGCAGCCCGGACAGGGCCGGGGAGCTGTTTTTT.

This clonotype has a handful of counts. This chain uses TRBV6-2 or TRBV6-3 with TRBJ2-7, with 10 bases matching TRBD1. Germline V gene lookup returns CDR1 MNHEY and CDR2 SVGEGT. V lost 6 bases and J lost 4; bases outside the gene matches: 9. The length of the CDR3 is 15 residues. Here the CDR3 DNA reads TGTGCCAGCAGACCCGGGACAGGGGCTTCGTACGAGCAGTACTTC. Translated: CASRPGTGASYEQYF.

This clonotype has only a few counts. This chain uses TRBV11-2 with TRBJ2-7; TRBD1 aligns across 8 bases. CDR3 length: 16 amino acids. Trimming removed 4 bases from V and 2 bases from J; junction bases left unmatched: 10. Per germline, CDR1 SGHAT and CDR2 FQNNGV. The CDR3 spells CASSSTMGQATYEQYF. Written as DNA, the CDR3 is TGTGCCAGCAGCTCAACAATGGGACAGGCAACCTACGAGCAGTACTTC.

The chain joins TRBV6-5 to TRBJ2-7; 7 positions agree with TRBD2. CDR3 size: 13 residues. From germline, CDR1 is MNHEY and CDR2 SVGAGI. V lost 3 bases and J lost 2; bases outside the gene matches: 1. This CDR3 reads CASSYAGAYEQYF. DNA for the CDR3: TGTGCCAGCAGTTATGCGGGAGCCTACGAGCAGTACTTC.

The chain has TRBV7-2 and TRBJ1-6, with no clear D. The CDR3 length is 14 residues. V lost 5 bases to trimming and J lost 8 bases, with 13 bases between them. CDR1 and CDR2 from the germline V gene are SGHTA and FQGNSA. CDR3 region: CASSLPLRDSPLHF. CDR3 DNA: TGTGCCAGCAGCCTCCCGTTAAGGGATTCACCCCTCCACTTT.

The chain uses TRBV6-2 or TRBV6-3 and TRBJ1-1; D remains unclear. The germline V gene has CDR1 MNHEY and CDR2 SVGEGT. The CDR3 totals 13 residues. The V end lost 4 bases, the J end lost 1 base, and 7 bases lay between the germline ends. The CDR3 loop is CASSSVPNTEAFF. The CDR3 coding sequence is TGTGCCAGCAGTTCGGTCCCGAACACTGAAGCTTTCTTT.

The genes are TRBV20-1 and TRBJ1-2; D remains unclear. Germline assignment: CDR1 DFQATT and CDR2 SNEGSKA (reference sequence). This CDR3 comprises 13 residues. Deletions cut 6 bases from V and 0 bases from J, with 11 bases between. CDR3 loop: CSAAPNPNYGYTF. In nucleotides, the CDR3 is TGCAGTGCCGCTCCCAACCCTAACTATGGCTACACCTTC.

This clonotype was picked up a small number of times. The chain employs TRBV7-2 and TRBJ2-1; the D is unclear. The ends were cut back, 8 bases at V and 4 bases at J, with 9 bases in the middle. Germline values: CDR1 SGHTA, CDR2 FQGNSA. The CDR3 is made up of 12 amino acids. The chain's CDR3 is CASATDYNEQFF. The CDR3 coding sequence is TGTGCCAGCGCAACGGATTACAATGAGCAGTTCTTC.

The chain uses TRBV20-1 and TRBJ1-5; D is unresolved. CDR1 and CDR2 (germline): DFQATT, SNEGSKA (reference sequence). CDR3 length: 16 amino acids. The V end lost 1 base, the J end lost 3 bases, and 16 bases lay between the germline ends. CDR3 protein: CSARGGQETSNQPQHF. Here the CDR3 DNA reads TGCAGTGCTAGAGGAGGGCAGGAAACCTCCAATCAGCCCCAGCATTTT.

In this sample, this clonotype turned up a few times. V is TRBV18 and J is TRBJ2-3; 9 nucleotides align to TRBD1. The CDR3 runs 15 residues. V shed 8 bases and J 3 bases; nucleotides not matched to a gene: 9. In germline, CDR1 is KGHSH, CDR2 LQKENI. The CDR3 is CASTAGTGLTDTQYF. CDR3 bases: TGTGCCAGCACAGCGGGGACAGGGCTAACAGATACGCAGTATTTT.

The chain has TRBV12-3 or TRBV12-4 and TRBJ1-5; no clear D. The CDR3 has 15 amino acids. With 8 bases removed from V and 3 bases from J, the gap between germline ends came to 17 bases. CDR3 in DNA: TGTGCCAGCGGCCCATGGACGGGTGACAATCAGCCCCAGCATTTT. Encoded protein: CASGPWTGDNQPQHF.

There are a few counts of this clonotype. The rearrangement joins TRBV4-3 to TRBJ1-5; 9 bases match TRBD1. The J segment lost 3 bases and the V segment lost 0 bases, leaving 3 bases of the junction unmatched. The V gene's germline CDR1 is LGHNA and CDR2 YSLEER. The CDR3 consists of 16 residues. For the CDR3, the DNA is TGCGCCAGCAGCCAAGAGTGGGACAGGGCCAATCAGCCCCAGCATTTT. It translates to CASSQEWDRANQPQHF.

This clonotype was found a few times. The chain joins TRBV20-1 to TRBJ2-5; 7 bases line up with TRBD1. V was clipped by 5 bases and J by 3 bases; unmatched bases: 6. Germline V lookup: CDR1 DFQATT, CDR2 SNEGSKA (reference sequence). This CDR3 comprises 13 residues. The CDR3 DNA is TGCAGTGCTGATCGACAGGGAGAAGAGACCCAGTACTTC. Protein product: CSADRQGEETQYF.

CDR3 bases: TGTGCCAGCAGCTATAACAGGGAGTACGAAAACATTCAGTACTTC. This sequence encodes CASSYNREYENIQYF. The genes are TRBV28 and TRBJ2-4; a possible D gene is TRBD1 (6 bases). Trimming removed 6 bases at V and 5 bases at J, with 17 bases between. CDR3 length: 15 amino acids. Per the germline V gene, CDR1 is MDHEN and CDR2 is SYDVKM.

The sample holds a few counts of this clonotype. The rearrangement links TRBV5-1 to TRBJ1-2; D uncertain. Trimming took off 4 bases at V and 4 bases at J, with 14 bases between the two ends. The CDR3 totals 14 residues. Germline V lookup: CDR1 SGHRS, CDR2 YFSETQ. Here the CDR3 DNA reads TGCGCCAGCAGCACCGGGTCAGGCGTCTATGGCTACACCTTC. Translated, it gives CASSTGSGVYGYTF. Drawing the rest from reference TRBV5-1 and TRBJ1-2, the complete variable domain is KAGVTQTPRYLIKTRGQQVTLSCSPISGHRSVSWYQQTPGQGLQFLFEYFSETQRNKGNFPGRFSGRQFSNSRSEMNVSTLELGDSALYLCASSTGSGVYGYTFGSGTRLTVV.

The rearrangement joins TRBV20-1 to TRBJ1-1; D gene unclear. The CDR3 is made up of 13 amino acids. V lost 1 base and J 0 bases, leaving 6 bases between the germline ends. CDR1 is DFQATT, CDR2 SNEGSKA, per germline (reference sequence). CDR3 sequence reads: CSARADLNTEAFF. DNA of the CDR3: TGCAGTGCTAGAGCTGATTTGAACACTGAAGCTTTCTTT.

There are a few counts of this clonotype. This chain uses TRBV7-2 with TRBJ2-7, with TRBD2 identical over 9 bases. The CDR3 length is 15 residues. The ends lost 4 bases at V and 6 bases at J; junction bases unmatched: 10. CDR1 and CDR2 (germline): SGHTA, FQGNSA. CDR3 loop: CASSWSGGRRSEQYF. The CDR3 DNA sequence: TGTGCCAGCAGCTGGAGCGGGGGGCGGCGGTCCGAGCAGTACTTC. Full variable domain (outside the CDR3, taken from reference TRBV7-2 and TRBJ2-7): GAGVSQSPSNKVTEKGKDVELRCDPISGHTALYWYRQSLGQGLEFLIYFQGNSAPDKSGLPSDRFSAERTGGSVSTLTIQRTQQEDSAVYLCASSWSGGRRSEQYFGPGTRLTVT.

This rearrangement joins TRBV4-2 to TRBJ2-1; 15 positions agree with TRBD2. Germline CDR1 LGHNA, CDR2 YNFKEQ. This CDR3 spans 18 amino acids. Trimming at V came to 1 base and at J to 4 bases, leaving 5 bases not matched to a gene. CDR3 DNA: TGTGCCAGCAGCCAAGTGGGACTAGCGGGGGGCCGTTACAATGAGCAGTTCTTC. Protein: CASSQVGLAGGRYNEQFF.

In the case of this clonotype: The final CDR3 position lacks the conserved phenylalanine or tryptophan, pointing to a likely read error. The J gene is TRBJ2-1, the V gene TRBV7-8; D gene unclear. The CDR3 is 17 residues long. The germline V gene encodes CDR1 SGHVS and CDR2 FQNEAQ. V was cut by 5 bases and J by 0 bases, with 17 bases left in between. CDR3 residues: CASSPRAQSSSYNEQFL. CDR3 nucleotides: TGTGCCAGCAGCCCCCGAGCCCAAAGCAGCTCCTACAATGAGCAGTTCTTG.

This clonotype was recorded a few times. This rearrangement joins TRBV5-1 to TRBJ2-1, with 7 bases that match TRBD1. This CDR3 has 15 residues. Germline CDR1 reads SGHRS; CDR2 reads YFSETQ. The ends lost 0 bases at V and 4 bases at J; junction bases unmatched: 4. The CDR3 is CASSLVGQRYNEQFF. In nucleotides, the CDR3 is TGCGCCAGCAGCTTGGTGGGACAGAGATACAATGAGCAGTTCTTC.